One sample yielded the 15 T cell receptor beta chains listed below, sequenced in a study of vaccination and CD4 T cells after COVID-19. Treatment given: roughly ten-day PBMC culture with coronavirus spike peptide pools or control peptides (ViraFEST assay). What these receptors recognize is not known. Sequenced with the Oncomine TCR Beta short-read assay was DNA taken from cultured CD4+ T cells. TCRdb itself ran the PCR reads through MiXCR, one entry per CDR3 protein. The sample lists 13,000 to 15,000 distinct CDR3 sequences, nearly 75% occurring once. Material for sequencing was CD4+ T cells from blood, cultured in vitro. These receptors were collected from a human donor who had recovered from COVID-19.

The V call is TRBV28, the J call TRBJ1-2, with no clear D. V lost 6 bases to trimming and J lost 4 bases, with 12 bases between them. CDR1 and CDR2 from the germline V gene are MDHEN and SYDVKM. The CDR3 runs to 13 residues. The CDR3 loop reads CASRRGSAYGYTF. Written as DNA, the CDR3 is TGTGCCAGCAGACGTGGAAGTGCCTATGGCTACACCTTC.

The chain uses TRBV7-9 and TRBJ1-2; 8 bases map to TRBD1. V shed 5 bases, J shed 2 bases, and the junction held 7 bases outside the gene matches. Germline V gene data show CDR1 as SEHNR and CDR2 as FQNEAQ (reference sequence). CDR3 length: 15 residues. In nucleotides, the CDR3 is TGTGCCAGCAGCCCCTGGACAGGGCCAAACTATGGCTACACCTTC. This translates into CASSPWTGPNYGYTF. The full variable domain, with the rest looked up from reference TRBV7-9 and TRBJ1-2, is DTGVSQNPRHKITKRGQNVTFRCDPISEHNRLYWYRQTLGQGPEFLTYFQNEAQLEKSRLLSDRFSAERPKGSFSTLEIQRTEQGDSAMYLCASSPWTGPNYGYTFGSGTRLTVV.

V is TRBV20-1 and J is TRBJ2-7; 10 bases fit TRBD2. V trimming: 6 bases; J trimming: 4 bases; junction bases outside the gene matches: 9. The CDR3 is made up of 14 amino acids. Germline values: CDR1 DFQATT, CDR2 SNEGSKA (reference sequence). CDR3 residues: CSAPPRTSGYEQYF. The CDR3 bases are TGCAGTGCCCCCCCCCGGACTAGCGGATACGAGCAGTACTTC.

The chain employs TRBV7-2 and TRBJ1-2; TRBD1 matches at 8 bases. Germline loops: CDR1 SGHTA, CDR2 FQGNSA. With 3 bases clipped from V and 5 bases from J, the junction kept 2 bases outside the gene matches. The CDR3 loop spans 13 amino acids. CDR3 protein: CASSFGQGYGYTF. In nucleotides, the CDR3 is TGTGCCAGCAGCTTCGGACAGGGTTATGGCTACACCTTC.

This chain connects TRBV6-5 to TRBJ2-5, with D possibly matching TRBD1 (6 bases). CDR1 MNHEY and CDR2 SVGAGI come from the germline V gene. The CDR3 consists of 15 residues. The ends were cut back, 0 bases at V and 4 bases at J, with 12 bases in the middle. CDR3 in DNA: TGTGCCAGCAGTTACTCGCGGGCAGGGGTAGAGACCCAGTACTTC. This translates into CASSYSRAGVETQYF.

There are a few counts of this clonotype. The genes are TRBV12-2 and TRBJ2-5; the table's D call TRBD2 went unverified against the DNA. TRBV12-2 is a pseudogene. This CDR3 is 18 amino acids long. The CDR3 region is CASRLAGGRREEQETQYF. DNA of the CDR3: TGTGCAAGTCGCTTAGCGGGGGGACGGCGGGAGGAACAAGAGACCCAGTACTTC.

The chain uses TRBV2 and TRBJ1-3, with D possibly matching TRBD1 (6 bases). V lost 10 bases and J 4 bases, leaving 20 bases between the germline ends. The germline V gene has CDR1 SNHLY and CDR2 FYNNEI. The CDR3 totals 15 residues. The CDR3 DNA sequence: TGTGCCAACAGGCCACTGGGGGCGGCCGGAAACACCATATATTTT. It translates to CANRPLGAAGNTIYF.

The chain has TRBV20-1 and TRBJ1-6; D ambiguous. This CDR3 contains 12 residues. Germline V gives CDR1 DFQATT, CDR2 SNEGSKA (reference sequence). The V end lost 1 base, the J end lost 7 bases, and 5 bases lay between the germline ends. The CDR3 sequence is CSARVGNSPLHF. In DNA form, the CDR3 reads TGCAGTGCTAGAGTCGGCAATTCACCCCTCCACTTT.

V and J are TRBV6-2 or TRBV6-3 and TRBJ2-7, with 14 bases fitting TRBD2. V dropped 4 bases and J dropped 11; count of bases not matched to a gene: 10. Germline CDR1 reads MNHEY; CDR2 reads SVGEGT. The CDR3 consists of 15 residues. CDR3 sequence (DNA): TGTGCCAGCAGTTCCGGGGGACTAGCGGGGGTTGAGGAGTACTTC. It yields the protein CASSSGGLAGVEEYF.

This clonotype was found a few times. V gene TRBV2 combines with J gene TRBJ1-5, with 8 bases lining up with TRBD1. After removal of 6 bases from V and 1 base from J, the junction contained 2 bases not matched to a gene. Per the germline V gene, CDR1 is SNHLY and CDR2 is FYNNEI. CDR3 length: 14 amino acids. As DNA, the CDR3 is TGTGCCAGCAGCGGACAGGGAAGCAATCAGCCCCAGCATTTT. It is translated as CASSGQGSNQPQHF.

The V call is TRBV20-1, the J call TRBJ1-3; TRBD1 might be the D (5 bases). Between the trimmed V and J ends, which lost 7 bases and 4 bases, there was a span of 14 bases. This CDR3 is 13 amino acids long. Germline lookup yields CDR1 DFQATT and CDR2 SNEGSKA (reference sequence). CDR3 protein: CSGGYGDGNTIYF. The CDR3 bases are TGCAGTGGAGGGTACGGGGACGGAAACACCATATATTTT.

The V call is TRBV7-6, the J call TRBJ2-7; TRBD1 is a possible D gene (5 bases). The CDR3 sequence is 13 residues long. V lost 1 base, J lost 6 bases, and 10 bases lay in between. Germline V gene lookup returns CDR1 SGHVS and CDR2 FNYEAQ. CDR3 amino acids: CASSLVGVGEQYF. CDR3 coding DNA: TGTGCCAGCAGCTTAGTAGGGGTCGGCGAGCAGTACTTC.

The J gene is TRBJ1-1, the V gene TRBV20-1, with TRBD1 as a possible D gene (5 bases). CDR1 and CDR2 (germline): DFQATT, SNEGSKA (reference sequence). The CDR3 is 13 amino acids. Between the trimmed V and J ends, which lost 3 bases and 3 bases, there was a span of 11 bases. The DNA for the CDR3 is TGCAGTGCTAGGGGGCCAGGTTACACTGAAGCTTTCTTT. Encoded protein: CSARGPGYTEAFF.

The CDR3 loop reads CSAREGRTAYGYTF. The CDR3 coding sequence is TGCAGTGCTAGAGAAGGAAGGACAGCGTATGGCTACACCTTC. V gene TRBV20-1 combines with J gene TRBJ1-2; TRBD1 might be the D (6 bases). The ends were cut back, 0 bases at V and 5 bases at J, with 13 bases in the middle. From germline, CDR1 is DFQATT and CDR2 SNEGSKA (reference sequence). This CDR3 comprises 14 residues.

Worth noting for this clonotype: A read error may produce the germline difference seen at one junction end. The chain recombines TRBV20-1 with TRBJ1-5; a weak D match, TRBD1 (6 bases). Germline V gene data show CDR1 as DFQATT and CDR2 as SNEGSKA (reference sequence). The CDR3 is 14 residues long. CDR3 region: CSASKGQINQPQHF. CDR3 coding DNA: TGCAGTGCCTCCAAGGGACAAATAAATCAGCCCCAACATTTT.